This is a list of T cell receptor beta chains from one sample in a study of T cells after yellow fever vaccination. TCRdb used MiXCR to reprocess the 5' RACE reads, holding one entry per CDR3 protein. The data hold about 360,000 distinct CDR3 sequences, with approximately 5.7% observed a single time. Sample: PBMCs, taken 5 days after the yellow fever booster vaccination. All receptors derive from a man aged 25 to 40 who received the YFV17D yellow fever vaccine. Both conserved end residues are part of each CDR3. D genes are given only for firm matches. Clone size is shown for a subset of rows, as once, few, many or a class of expanded clone.

v_gene	j_gene	d_gene	abundance	CDR3aa	CDR3nt
TRBV25-1	TRBJ2-7	NA	NA	CASSAGDYAYEQYF	TGTGCCAGCAGTGCAGGGGATTACGCCTACGAGCAGTACTTC
TRBV21-1	TRBJ2-7	NA	many	CASSNGTSGSHYEQYF	TGTGCCAGCAGCAATGGGACTAGCGGGAGTCATTACGAGCAGTACTTC
TRBV7-2	TRBJ2-2	TRBD2	few	CASSVLVAGSGELFF	TGTGCCAGCAGCGTGCTGGTAGCGGGATCCGGGGAGCTGTTTTTT
TRBV29-1	TRBJ2-3	NA	NA	CSVGRMGDTQYF	TGCAGCGTTGGGCGGATGGGGGATACGCAGTATTTT
TRBV10-3	TRBJ2-1	TRBD1	many	CAISTRQGGNEQFF	TGTGCCATCAGCACTCGACAGGGGGGGAATGAGCAGTTCTTC
TRBV6-1	TRBJ2-7	TRBD1	many	CASRKNRDRPGEQYF	TGTGCCAGCAGGAAAAACCGGGACAGACCTGGCGAGCAGTACTTC
TRBV20-1	TRBJ2-3	NA	few	CSARTVENTDTQYF	TGCAGTGCACGGACGGTGGAAAACACAGATACGCAGTATTTT
TRBV5-1	TRBJ2-1	TRBD2	NA	CASSLGEGPVSYNEQFF	TGCGCCAGCAGCTTGGGGGAGGGCCCGGTCTCCTACAATGAGCAGTTCTTC
TRBV20-1	TRBJ2-3	NA	few	CSVAPLGAGTDTQYF	TGCAGTGTCGCCCCCTTAGGGGCCGGCACAGATACGCAGTATTTT
TRBV10-2	TRBJ2-7	TRBD1	few	CASSDPGQGAEQYF	TGCGCCAGCAGTGATCCGGGACAGGGGGCCGAGCAGTACTTC
TRBV20-1	TRBJ1-1	NA	NA	CSASLNRNTEAFF	TGCAGTGCCTCCCTCAACAGGAACACTGAAGCTTTCTTT
TRBV7-9	TRBJ2-3	NA	many	CASSLDASWADTQYF	TGTGCCAGCAGCTTAGACGCTAGTTGGGCAGATACGCAGTATTTT
TRBV10-3	TRBJ2-2	TRBD2	many	CAISESAGSGELFF	TGTGCCATCAGTGAGTCAGCGGGATCCGGGGAGCTGTTTTTT
TRBV28	TRBJ2-1	NA	NA	CASSSGATRAWEQFF	TGTGCCAGCAGTTCAGGAGCTACCCGAGCTTGGGAGCAGTTCTTC
TRBV20-1	TRBJ2-4	NA	many	CSAVTVPLAKNIQYF	TGCAGTGCCGTGACAGTTCCTTTAGCCAAAAACATTCAGTACTTC
TRBV15	TRBJ1-5	NA	NA	CATSRDGFYQPQHF	TGTGCCACCAGCAGAGACGGCTTTTATCAGCCCCAGCATTTT
TRBV20-1	TRBJ1-2	NA	few	CSAARAGGGDGYTF	TGCAGTGCTGCCCGGGCTGGGGGCGGAGATGGCTACACCTTC
TRBV5-1	TRBJ2-3	NA	few	CASSLWDGRADTQYF	TGCGCCAGCAGCTTGTGGGACGGAAGAGCGGATACGCAGTATTTT
TRBV11-2	TRBJ2-5	NA	NA	CASSLQPSSETQYF	TGTGCCAGCAGCTTACAGCCATCTTCCGAGACCCAGTACTTC
TRBV5-1	TRBJ2-1	NA	few	CASSKGLDSYNEQFF	TGCGCCAGCAGCAAAGGACTGGACTCCTACAATGAGCAGTTCTTC
TRBV27	TRBJ1-5	NA	NA	CASSLHGDIAYSNQPQHF	TGTGCCAGCAGTTTACATGGGGACATCGCCTATAGCAATCAGCCCCAGCATTTT
TRBV15	TRBJ2-2	TRBD2	few	CATSRDALAGITGELFF	TGTGCCACCAGCAGAGATGCACTAGCGGGTATCACCGGGGAGCTGTTTTTT
TRBV20-1	TRBJ2-7	TRBD2	few	CSARARAGPLGEQYF	TGCAGTGCTAGAGCCCGAGCGGGACCCTTAGGCGAGCAGTACTTC
TRBV11-2	TRBJ2-7	NA	few	CASSLVSPARGEQYF	TGTGCCAGCAGCTTAGTTAGTCCGGCCAGGGGCGAGCAGTACTTC
TRBV7-2	TRBJ2-1	NA	many	CASSFDYRRSEQFF	TGTGCCAGCAGCTTTGATTACAGGCGAAGTGAGCAGTTCTTC
TRBV7-8	TRBJ2-2	NA	many	CASSFRDPHTGELFF	TGTGCCAGCAGCTTCCGGGACCCTCACACCGGGGAGCTGTTTTTT
TRBV7-2	TRBJ2-1	NA	many	CASSLAHGGSYNEQFF	TGTGCCAGCAGCTTAGCGCACGGGGGCTCGTACAATGAGCAGTTCTTC
TRBV5-1	TRBJ2-7	TRBD1	many	CASSWDSVEQYF	TGCGCCAGCAGCTGGGACAGCGTCGAGCAGTACTTC
TRBV4-3	TRBJ2-7	NA	NA	CASSPAVAGQAIAEQYF	TGCGCCAGCAGCCCTGCGGTGGCGGGACAAGCCATCGCCGAGCAGTACTTC
TRBV12-3/TRBV12-4	TRBJ2-3	TRBD2	many	CASRATSGFTDTQYF	TGTGCCAGCAGGGCGACTAGCGGCTTCACAGATACGCAGTATTTT
TRBV20-1	TRBJ2-7	TRBD2	few	CSAALAGLYEQYF	TGCAGTGCGGCACTAGCGGGACTATACGAGCAGTACTTC
TRBV29-1	TRBJ2-3	NA	many	CSLLQDTQYF	TGCAGCCTCCTTCAAGATACGCAGTATTTT
TRBV19	TRBJ2-7	NA	few	CASSIRQDYEQYF	TGTGCCAGTAGTATCCGCCAGGACTACGAGCAGTACTTC
TRBV5-1	TRBJ1-6	TRBD1	NA	CASSLGQGNSPLHF	TGCGCCAGCAGCTTGGGACAGGGAAATTCACCCCTCCACTTT
TRBV7-9	TRBJ1-2	NA	few	CASDRWGHYGYTF	TGTGCCAGCGATCGTTGGGGCCACTATGGCTACACCTTC
TRBV5-6	TRBJ1-2	NA	NA	CASSLSGSAYGYTF	TGTGCCAGCAGCTTGTCGGGGTCAGCCTATGGCTACACCTTC
TRBV20-1	TRBJ2-7	NA	NA	CSASTSPWDEQYF	TGCAGTGCTAGTACTAGTCCCTGGGACGAGCAGTACTTC
TRBV7-8	TRBJ2-7	NA	many	CASSLGLAPLEQYF	TGTGCCAGCAGCTTAGGGCTAGCCCCCCTAGAGCAGTACTTC
TRBV3-1	TRBJ2-5	NA	NA	CASSQDRRGVETQYF	TGTGCCAGCAGCCAAGATCGCAGGGGGGTAGAGACCCAGTACTTC
TRBV5-1	TRBJ1-5	NA	many	CASSPDSLNQPQHF	TGCGCCAGCAGCCCCGACAGTCTCAATCAGCCCCAGCATTTT
TRBV7-8	TRBJ2-3	NA	few	CASSSSFYGRGTDTQYF	TGTGCCAGCAGCTCTAGTTTTTACGGGAGAGGCACAGATACGCAGTATTTT
TRBV27	TRBJ2-7	TRBD2	many	CASSFTSGTREQYF	TGTGCCAGCAGTTTTACTAGCGGGACTCGGGAGCAGTACTTC